This T cell receptor beta chain was found in a study of blood T cell repertoires in COVID-19. As for the study in general: Italy, Spain and the United States were the sources of the convalescent and acute COVID-19 samples.

Profiling relied on immunoSEQ multiplex PCR, and the TCRdb table lists in-frame clones only, not all of them. This sample has 250,000 to 300,000 clones; roughly 90% occur once, and the top ten carry 2% to 2.5%. Germline values: CDR1 SGHTA, CDR2 FQGNSA. There are 15 residues in the CDR3. V lost 5 bases to trimming and J lost 1 base, with 12 bases between them. J is TRBJ2-1 and V is TRBV7-2, with D possibly being TRBD2 (5 bases). The sample taken for sequencing was peripheral blood. This receptor was identified in a man aged 50 to 59 with acute or convalescent COVID-19. This CDR3 is CASSPSGGSYNEQFF. The CDR3 nucleotides are TGTGCCAGCAGCCCCTCCGGCGGGTCCTACAATGAGCAGTTCTTC.